The 27 T cell receptor beta chains presented below share a single source sample, sequenced in a study of blood T cell repertoires in COVID-19. Here immunoSEQ multiplex PCR was the method, and the copy in TCRdb shows in-frame clones only, minus some. The table shows approximately 35,000 clones, with 90% occurring only once. What was sequenced was peripheral blood. The receptors shown here come from a human donor in a cohort sampled during active COVID-19.

The rearrangement joins TRBV28 to TRBJ2-5; D unclear. V was cut by 3 bases and J by 2 bases, with 13 bases left in between. This CDR3 comprises 15 residues. Germline V gives CDR1 MDHEN, CDR2 SYDVKM. The CDR3 here is CASSLAGAGQETQYF. CDR3 nucleotides: TGTGCCAGCAGTTTGGCCGGAGCCGGTCAAGAGACCCAGTACTTC.

The CDR3 bases are TGCGCCAGCACCCTGGCAGGGCGCCCTCTCTATAGCAATCAGCCCCAGCATTTT. Translating gives CASTLAGRPLYSNQPQHF. V and J are TRBV10-1 and TRBJ1-5; TRBD1 might be the D (5 bases). The V end lost 7 bases, the J end lost 0 bases, and 22 bases lay between the germline ends. This CDR3 region has 18 residues. Germline V gene lookup returns CDR1 WNHNN and CDR2 SYGVQD (reference sequence).

The chain couples TRBV7-9 to TRBJ2-5; TRBD2 might be the D (6 bases). Trimming removed 5 bases at V and 7 bases at J, with 20 bases between. This CDR3 has 15 residues. The germline V gene encodes CDR1 SEHNR and CDR2 FQNEAQ (reference sequence). The CDR3 reads CASSLQRLGAATQYF. CDR3 sequence (DNA): TGTGCCAGCAGCCTACAGCGACTAGGGGCGGCGACCCAGTACTTC.

The chain recombines TRBV5-4 with TRBJ1-1, with no clear D. Trimming left V 5 bases short and J 1 base short, with 12 bases between. Germline V CDR1 and CDR2: SGHNT, YYREEE (reference sequence). This CDR3 contains 14 residues. The CDR3 region has the DNA TGTGCCAGCAGAATGATGACTGGGAACACTGAAGCTTTCTTT. It yields the protein CASRMMTGNTEAFF.

The genes are TRBV27 and TRBJ1-1; 8 bases fit TRBD1. The CDR3 runs to 14 residues. The J segment lost 3 bases and the V segment lost 5 bases, leaving 5 bases of the junction unmatched. Germline-derived CDR1 and CDR2 are MNHEY and SMNVEV (reference sequence). The CDR3 here is CASSKDRVDTEAFF. Written as DNA, the CDR3 is TGTGCCAGCAGTAAGGACAGGGTGGACACTGAAGCTTTCTTT.

The chain links TRBV28 to TRBJ1-5; D may be TRBD1 (6 bases). The CDR3 is 14 amino acids. V shed 6 bases and J shed 9 bases, with 18 bases lying between them. Per germline, CDR1 MDHEN and CDR2 SYDVKM. In nucleotides, the CDR3 is TGTGCCAGCAGCTTTGGGGGGGGCGCGGTGCCCCAGCATTTT. This codes for CASSFGGGAVPQHF. The variable domain in full, completed from reference TRBV28 and TRBJ1-5, reads DVKVTQSSRYLVKRTGEKVFLECVQDMDHENMFWYRQDPGLGLRLIYFSYDVKMKEKGDIPEGYSVSREKKERFSLILESASTNQTSMYLCASSFGGGAVPQHFGDGTRLSIL.

A few counts support this clone. CDR3 sequence reads: CASSPSGLYEQYF. CDR3 in DNA: TGTGCCAGCAGCCCGAGCGGTCTCTACGAGCAGTACTTC. The genes are TRBV28 and TRBJ2-7, with TRBD2 as a possible D gene (5 bases). This CDR3 has 13 amino acids. Trimming removed 6 bases at V and 3 bases at J, with 12 bases between. Per the germline V gene, CDR1 is MDHEN and CDR2 is SYDVKM.

Only one count was recorded for this clone. The chain links TRBV19 to TRBJ2-1; 8 bases map to TRBD2. V lost 10 bases and J lost 8; bases outside the gene matches: 10. This CDR3 spans 13 amino acids. Per germline, CDR1 LNHDA and CDR2 SQIVND (reference sequence). The CDR3 region is CANQLAAWDEQFF. The DNA for the CDR3 is TGTGCCAACCAACTAGCGGCCTGGGATGAGCAGTTCTTC.

The rearrangement links TRBV19 to TRBJ1-2; D not certain. CDR1 LNHDA and CDR2 SQIVND come from the germline V gene (reference sequence). The CDR3 is made up of 12 amino acids. V was pared by 7 bases and J by 6 bases, with 12 bases between. The CDR3, as DNA: TGTGCCAGTAAATCCACATTCCATGGCTACACCTTC. Translated: CASKSTFHGYTF.

This chain links TRBV11-2 with TRBJ1-2, with D perhaps TRBD1 (5 bases). Trimming removed 2 bases at V and 9 bases at J, with 13 bases between. The CDR3 spans 13 residues. CDR1 is SGHAT and CDR2 is FQNNGV in the germline V gene. This chain's CDR3 is CASSLSGGGSYTF. CDR3 nucleotides: TGTGCCAGCAGCTTATCGGGGGGTGGTAGCTACACCTTC.

This clone was detected only once. CDR3 region: CASSPRGQPNTEAFF. The DNA for the CDR3 is TGTGCCAGCAGCCCCCGGGGACAGCCCAACACTGAAGCTTTCTTT. The chain is built from TRBV14 and TRBJ1-1; TRBD1 aligns across 7 bases. The V gene end was trimmed by 4 bases and the J gene end by 2 bases; junction bases not matched to a gene: 7. The CDR3 spans 15 residues. CDR1 is SGHDN, CDR2 FVKESK, per germline.

This clone was detected once. V usage is TRBV7-9 and J usage is TRBJ2-3, with 8 bases lining up with TRBD2. V trimming: 5 bases; J trimming: 3 bases; junction bases outside the gene matches: 7. This CDR3 region has 15 residues. Germline V gene sequence: CDR1 SEHNR, CDR2 FQNEAQ (reference sequence). CDR3 residues: CASSPGLGQTDTQYF. CDR3 sequence (DNA): TGTGCCAGCAGCCCGGGACTAGGTCAAACAGATACGCAGTATTTT.

V is TRBV28 and J is TRBJ1-5, with 7 positions matching TRBD1. CDR3 length equals 16 residues. The J segment lost 2 bases and the V segment lost 1 base, leaving 5 bases of the junction unmatched. Germline loops: CDR1 MDHEN, CDR2 SYDVKM. The CDR3 nucleotides are TGTGCCAGCAGTTTATTATCTGGACAGGGCAATCAGCCCCAGCATTTT. Its translation: CASSLLSGQGNQPQHF.

The chain carries TRBV11-2 and TRBJ1-2; 7 bases align to TRBD1. Trimming took 4 bases from V and 7 from J; bases not matched to a gene: 9. In germline, CDR1 is SGHAT, CDR2 FQNNGV. The CDR3 spans 14 residues. This CDR3 is CASSSTGLAFGYTF. In DNA form, the CDR3 reads TGTGCCAGCAGCTCGACAGGGTTGGCGTTTGGCTACACCTTC.

The chain couples TRBV5-4 to TRBJ1-5; 10 bases fit TRBD1. The ends lost 3 bases at V and 2 bases at J; junction bases unmatched: 2. Per germline, CDR1 SGHNT and CDR2 YYREEE (reference sequence). The CDR3 runs 15 residues. Here the CDR3 reads CASSSGTGGNQPQHF. CDR3 in DNA: TGTGCCAGCAGCTCCGGGACAGGGGGCAATCAGCCCCAGCATTTT.

The gene calls are TRBV18 and TRBJ2-5; maybe TRBD2 (5 bases). Germline values: CDR1 KGHSH, CDR2 LQKENI. This CDR3 has 17 amino acids. Trimming removed 3 bases at V and 1 base at J, with 18 bases between. The chain's CDR3 is CASSPLARRTPQETQYF. The CDR3 coding sequence is TGTGCCAGCTCACCGCTGGCGAGGAGGACTCCCCAAGAGACCCAGTACTTC.

The chain couples TRBV4-1 to TRBJ2-5; D not certain. CDR1 and CDR2 (germline): MGHRA, YSYEKL. CDR3 length equals 13 residues. V gave up 1 base and J gave up 1 base, with 4 bases separating them. The CDR3 nucleotides read TGCGCCAGCAGCCAAGGTCTCCAAGAGACCCAGTACTTC. Translating it yields CASSQGLQETQYF.

The gene calls are TRBV9 and TRBJ2-7; a possible D gene is TRBD2 (6 bases). Germline V lookup: CDR1 SGDLS, CDR2 YYNGEE. Trimming took 0 bases from V and 5 from J, leaving 15 bases between them. This CDR3 is 15 amino acids long. The CDR3 DNA follows: TGTGCCAGCAGCGTAGATCCAGGCGCGGGGAACGAGCAGTACTTC. This translates into CASSVDPGAGNEQYF.

The count of this clone is one. The rearrangement joins TRBV11-2 to TRBJ2-5; TRBD1 is a possible D gene (5 bases). CDR1 and CDR2 from the germline V gene are SGHAT and FQNNGV. The V and J ends lost 2 bases and 2 bases respectively, with 9 bases between them. The CDR3 is 14 amino acids. The CDR3 protein is CASSLMTEQETQYF. CDR3 in DNA: TGTGCCAGCAGCTTAATGACAGAACAAGAGACCCAGTACTTC.

This clone was found a few times. Other nucleotide sequences from this sample produce the same CDR3. J is TRBJ2-3 and V is TRBV2, with a weak D call TRBD2 (6 bases). Per germline, CDR1 SNHLY and CDR2 FYNNEI. V was cut by 4 bases and J by 0 bases, with 11 bases left in between. The CDR3 runs 15 residues. Written as DNA, the CDR3 is TGTGCCAGCAGTGCAGGGACTGCTAGCACAGATACGCAGTATTTT. Translated: CASSAGTASTDTQYF.

This sequence joins TRBV10-3 and TRBJ2-1; 10 bases line up with TRBD2. V lost 10 bases and J lost 10; bases outside the gene matches: 10. The CDR3 is 13 amino acids. The germline gives CDR1 ENHRY, CDR2 SYGVKD. The DNA for the CDR3 is TGTGCCACCCATCCTAGCGGGAGTTTGGAGCAGTTCTTC. It specifies CATHPSGSLEQFF.

The sample holds one count of this clone. This chain uses TRBV27 with TRBJ2-1; 8 nucleotides line up with TRBD2. This CDR3 is 14 amino acids long. The V and J ends lost 3 bases and 8 bases, in that order; junction bases with no gene match: 6. Germline CDR1 and CDR2: MNHEY and SMNVEV (reference sequence). The CDR3 nucleotides read TGTGCCAGCAGTTTTCGAAGCGGGAGCGATGAGCAGTTCTTC. Amino acids: CASSFRSGSDEQFF.

The genes are TRBV12-3 or TRBV12-4 and TRBJ2-1; D is undetermined. The CDR3 is 11 amino acids. V was pared by 5 bases and J by 7 bases, with 6 bases between. This CDR3 reads CASSRVNEQFF. The CDR3 DNA follows: TGTGCCAGCAGTCGGGTTAATGAGCAGTTCTTC.

This clone has a single count. The genes are TRBV6-5 and TRBJ1-6; D not certain. CDR3 size: 15 residues. Trimming removed 6 bases at V and 0 bases at J, with 9 bases between. In germline, CDR1 is MNHEY, CDR2 SVGAGI. CDR3 residues: CASRTGSSYNSPLHF. CDR3 DNA: TGTGCCAGCAGAACCGGGAGCTCCTATAATTCACCCCTCCACTTT.

This chain uses TRBV9 with TRBJ1-1; TRBD1 matches 8 bases. The germline CDR1 and CDR2 sequences are SGDLS and YYNGEE. CDR3 length equals 16 residues. J was trimmed by 0 bases and V by 3 bases; bases with no gene match: 7. CDR3 sequence (DNA): TGTGCCAGCAGCGGAGCAGGGGGCGCGATGAACACTGAAGCTTTCTTT. Protein product: CASSGAGGAMNTEAFF. Complete variable domain (other parts from reference TRBV9 and TRBJ1-1): DSGVTQTPKHLITATGQRVTLRCSPRSGDLSVYWYQQSLDQGLQFLIQYYNGEERAKGNILERFSAQQFPDLHSELNLSSLELGDSALYFCASSGAGGAMNTEAFFGQGTRLTVV.

The chain combines TRBV6-5 with TRBJ1-2, with 8 bases lining up with TRBD1. The V segment lost 5 bases and the J segment 4 bases; nucleotides outside the gene matches: 9. CDR3 length: 15 residues. The germline V gene has CDR1 MNHEY and CDR2 SVGAGI. As DNA, the CDR3 is TGTGCCAGCAGTACTTCCAGGGGGCTGATCTATGGCTACACCTTC. This encodes CASSTSRGLIYGYTF.

This clone came up once. J is TRBJ2-7 and V is TRBV9; a possible D gene is TRBD1 (7 bases). The CDR3 length is 15 residues. Trimming cost V 3 bases and J 4 bases, with 17 bases left between them. Germline assignment: CDR1 SGDLS and CDR2 YYNGEE. The CDR3 DNA is TGTGCCAGCAGCGAGGGGGCTGGGGGGCTATACGAGCAGTACTTC. This encodes CASSEGAGGLYEQYF.